This T cell receptor beta chain appears in the sequencing data of a study of blood T cell repertoires in COVID-19. Turning to the study itself: Acute-phase and convalescent COVID-19 samples originated in the United States, Italy and Spain.

Original data processing: Amplification of reference gene primers provided the estimated nucleated cell counts. Clones were sequenced by immunoSEQ multiplex PCR, and TCRdb holds only the in-frame ones, with some missing. V, J and clone size reflect that table, while D and trimming were determined from the DNA. The sample lists some 400,000 clones; around 87% were seen once. V lost 3 bases, J lost 2 bases, and 11 bases lay in between. CDR1 is LNHNV and CDR2 is YYDKDF in the germline V gene (reference sequence). The CDR3 extends over 14 amino acids. V gene TRBV15 combines with J gene TRBJ2-7; tentative D call: TRBD1 (6 bases). This TCR came from a woman younger than 45 with COVID-19, enrolled during active disease. Sequencing was done on a sample of peripheral blood. Here the CDR3 DNA reads TGTGCCACCAGCAGGTGGGACACTACCTACGAGCAGTACTTC. Its translation: CATSRWDTTYEQYF. The complete variable domain, with remaining parts taken from reference TRBV15 and TRBJ2-7, reads DAMVIQNPRYQVTQFGKPVTLSCSQTLNHNVMYWYQQKSSQAPKLLFHYYDKDFNNEADTPDNFQSRRPNTSFCFLDIRSPGLGDTAMYLCATSRWDTTYEQYFGPGTRLTVT.